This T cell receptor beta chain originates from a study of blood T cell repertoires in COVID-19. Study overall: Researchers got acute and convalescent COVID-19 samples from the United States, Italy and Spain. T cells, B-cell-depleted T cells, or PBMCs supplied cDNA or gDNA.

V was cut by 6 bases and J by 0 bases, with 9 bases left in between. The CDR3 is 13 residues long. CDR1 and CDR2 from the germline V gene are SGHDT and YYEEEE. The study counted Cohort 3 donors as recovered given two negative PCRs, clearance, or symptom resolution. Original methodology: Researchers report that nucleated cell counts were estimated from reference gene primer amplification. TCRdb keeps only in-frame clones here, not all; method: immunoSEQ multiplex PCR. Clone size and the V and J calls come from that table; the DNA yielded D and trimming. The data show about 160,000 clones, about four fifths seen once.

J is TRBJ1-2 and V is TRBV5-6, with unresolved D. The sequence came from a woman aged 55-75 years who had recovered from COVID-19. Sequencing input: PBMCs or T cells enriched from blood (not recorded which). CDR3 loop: CASTIEANYGYTF. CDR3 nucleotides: TGTGCCAGCACGATCGAGGCTAACTATGGCTACACCTTC.